The clone carrying this TCR beta chain occurred many times. Its antigen is unidentified. These data are taken from a study of T cells in Graves' hyperthyroidism and ophthalmopathy. Study-wide background: Peripheral blood samples were taken at initial diagnosis, prior to any treatment.

V lost 6 bases and J lost 4, with 12 bases in between. The CDR3 has 13 amino acids. When ophthalmopathy did not progress within 18 months, Graves' hyperthyroidism was considered stable. PBMCs were obtained from about 10 ml fresh peripheral blood. The CDR3 regions of TCR beta were amplified from RNA transcripts. Initially, a first-round RT-PCR of the TCR CDR3 employed the HTBI primer set. TCRdb reprocessed the multiplex PCR reads via MiXCR and lists one record per CDR3 protein. The sample has roughly 570,000 distinct CDR3 sequences; less than 20% are singletons. Findings and caveats of the study: Most thyroid-expanded clonotypes above 0.001 were also found in blood.

This chain links TRBV12-3 or TRBV12-4 with TRBJ1-2; D is unresolved. This receptor was identified in a woman aged 30 to 39 with Graves' hyperthyroidism. The sequenced sample was blood. This chain's CDR3 is CASRGPSTYGYTF. CDR3 nucleotides: TGTGCCAGCAGAGGACCGAGCACCTATGGCTACACCTTC.